Listed below are T cell receptor beta chains from one sample, sequenced in a study of blood T cell repertoires in COVID-19. The repertoire was sequenced with immunoSEQ multiplex PCR; TCRdb's copy has only in-frame clones and lacks some. The sample has some 190,000 clones, 70% to 90% seen once; the top ten hold approximately 11%. The sequenced material came from peripheral blood. These receptors were taken from a human donor with active or convalescent COVID-19. The donor label of this sample is uncertain. CDR3s include the opening cysteine and the closing phenylalanine or tryptophan.

V gene: TRBV11-3
J gene: TRBJ1-1
CDR3 protein: CASSLGGVEAFF

V gene: TRBV7-2
J gene: TRBJ2-1
CDR3 protein: CASSLLQGLFF

V gene: TRBV6-5
J gene: TRBJ2-5
CDR3 protein: CASTQGVGSLETQYF

V gene: TRBV4-1
J gene: TRBJ2-2
CDR3 protein: CASSQEWRTGELFF

V gene: TRBV7-3
J gene: TRBJ2-1
CDR3 protein: CASSSLAGGYNEQFF

V gene: TRBV14
J gene: TRBJ2-5
CDR3 protein: CASSQDVRDQETQYF

V gene: TRBV14
J gene: TRBJ1-2
CDR3 protein: CASSPRRTATSYGYTF

V gene: TRBV6-6
J gene: TRBJ1-1
CDR3 protein: CASSHRDRGTEAFF

V gene: TRBV3-1/TRBV3-2
J gene: TRBJ1-4
CDR3 protein: CASSQVRSNEKLFF

V gene: TRBV5-6
J gene: TRBJ2-4
CDR3 protein: CASSLGALLAKNIQYF

V gene: TRBV28
J gene: TRBJ1-4
CDR3 protein: CASRAAIMASEGEKLFF

V gene: TRBV7-2
J gene: TRBJ2-7
CDR3 protein: CASSSSNRDRGWGEQYF

V gene: TRBV5-4
J gene: TRBJ2-7
CDR3 protein: CASSFQGQILRGQYF

V gene: TRBV5-5
J gene: TRBJ2-7
CDR3 protein: CASSWGRTAASYEQYF

V gene: TRBV4-3
J gene: TRBJ1-4
CDR3 protein: CASSQDNDTPAGGKKLFF

V gene: TRBV5-4
J gene: TRBJ2-1
CDR3 protein: CASSPGLAGSYNEQFF

V gene: TRBV18
J gene: TRBJ2-7
CDR3 protein: CASSPSDRPYSYEQYF

V gene: TRBV7-9
J gene: TRBJ2-7
CDR3 protein: CASSLETGSYEQYF

V gene: TRBV7-7
J gene: TRBJ2-3
CDR3 protein: CASSLGKTSGRAADTQYF

V gene: TRBV5-4
J gene: TRBJ1-1
CDR3 protein: CASSHRGGDTEAFF

V gene: TRBV6-5
J gene: TRBJ1-2
CDR3 protein: CASSYSTGGGYTF

V gene: TRBV10-1
J gene: TRBJ2-1
CDR3 protein: CASSEGGIGDEQFF